The 9 T cell receptor beta chains given below trace back to one sample, sequenced in a study of blood T cell repertoires in COVID-19 (dated by TCRdb to 2018 to 2021). Library creation used the immunoSEQ multiplex PCR assay. The table was pulled from immuneACCESS by TCRdb, which kept in-frame rearrangements only. Such tables lose some clones; where checked, under half of the loss comes from unresolved V genes, and the rest has no known cause. The sample table shows 61,000 or so clones, and 70% to 90% are seen once. Less than 20% of the sample is held by the ten biggest clonotypes. Input material: peripheral blood. The receptor set was obtained from a woman older than 75 with active COVID-19.

The genes are TRBV10-3 and TRBJ1-3; perhaps TRBD1 as D (5 bases). The V gene lost 6 bases and the J gene lost 0 bases, with 12 bases spanning the gap. CDR1 and CDR2 (germline): ENHRY, SYGVKD. This CDR3 is built from 15 residues. This chain's CDR3 is CAISLDSNSGNTIYF. For the CDR3, the DNA is TGTGCCATCAGCCTTGACAGCAACTCTGGAAACACCATATATTTT.

The CDR3 region is CASSADRAVAAFF. CDR3 nucleotide sequence: TGTGCCAGCAGCGCCGACAGGGCCGTCGCCGCTTTCTTT. The rearrangement joins TRBV11-2 to TRBJ1-1; 7 nucleotides match TRBD1. After removal of 5 bases from V and 11 bases from J, the junction contained 11 bases not matched to a gene. This CDR3 has 13 residues. Germline V gives CDR1 SGHAT, CDR2 FQNNGV.

This clone was detected a few times. V is TRBV5-4 and J is TRBJ1-2, with a possible D match to TRBD1 (5 bases). V lost 2 bases to trimming and J lost 0 bases, with 8 bases between them. The CDR3 is 14 amino acids. The V gene's germline CDR1 is SGHNT and CDR2 YYREEE (reference sequence). DNA for the CDR3: TGTGCCAGCAGCTTTGACAGAGCTAACTATGGCTACACCTTC. Residues: CASSFDRANYGYTF.

The sample holds a few counts of this clone. Additional DNA sequences in this sample encode the identical CDR3. The V gene is TRBV28, the J gene TRBJ1-1; D is ambiguous. From germline, CDR1 is MDHEN and CDR2 SYDVKM. The ends were cut back, 2 bases at V and 7 bases at J, with 5 bases in the middle. This CDR3 region has 11 residues. Written as DNA, the CDR3 is TGTGCCAGCAGTTTACTAAGTGAAGCTTTCTTT. It yields the protein CASSLLSEAFF.

The chain carries TRBV19 and TRBJ2-3; TRBD2 agrees at 11 bases. Per the germline V gene, CDR1 is LNHDA and CDR2 is SQIVND (reference sequence). The length of the CDR3 is 15 residues. The trim removed 6 bases at V and 1 base at J, leaving 3 bases unmatched. The CDR3 DNA follows: TGTGCCAGTAGAGTAGCGGGGGGGGGCACAGATACGCAGTATTTT. Translating it yields CASRVAGGGTDTQYF.

The chain joins TRBV5-6 to TRBJ1-4; perhaps TRBD1 as D (6 bases). From germline, CDR1 is SGHDT and CDR2 YYEEEE. Trimming took 4 bases from V and 8 from J, leaving 12 bases between them. The CDR3 covers 13 residues. This chain's CDR3 is CASSPGTSEKLFF. The CDR3, as DNA: TGTGCCAGCAGCCCCGGGACATCGGAAAAACTGTTTTTT.

The V and J genes are TRBV11-2 and TRBJ2-3; unclear D gene. The V and J ends lost 7 bases and 7 bases respectively, with 9 bases between them. CDR1 is SGHAT, CDR2 FQNNGV, per germline. This CDR3 is 11 amino acids long. The CDR3 sequence: CASTLRYTQYF. The DNA for the CDR3 is TGTGCCAGCACCCTTCGGTATACGCAGTATTTT. The entire variable domain, with the rest obtained from reference TRBV11-2 and TRBJ2-3, is as follows: EAGVAQSPRYKIIEKRQSVAFWCNPISGHATLYWYQQILGQGPKLLIQFQNNGVVDDSQLPKDRFSAERLKGVDSTLKIQPAKLEDSAVYLCASTLRYTQYFGPGTRLTVL.

The CDR3 nucleotides are TGTGCCAGCAGCGTAGACTGGGGAGTAACAGATACGCAGTATTTT. Its protein is CASSVDWGVTDTQYF. The chain carries TRBV9 and TRBJ2-3, with D possibly matching TRBD2 (5 bases). This CDR3 is built from 15 residues. Germline CDR1 is SGDLS and CDR2 is YYNGEE. V was trimmed by 0 bases and J by 3 bases, leaving 11 bases between them.

The chain uses TRBV24-1 and TRBJ1-1, with 9 bases fitting TRBD1. V gave up 2 bases and J gave up 1 base; unmatched junction bases: 10. Germline V gene lookup returns CDR1 KGHDR and CDR2 SFDVKD. This CDR3 comprises 18 residues. The CDR3 spells CATSDWGTGRLGNTEAFF. The CDR3 coding sequence is TGTGCCACCAGTGATTGGGGGACAGGGCGGTTGGGGAACACTGAAGCTTTCTTT.